Listed below are T cell receptor beta chains from one sample, sequenced in a study of T cell responses to AZD1222 COVID-19 vaccine. Sequenced by immunoSEQ multiplex PCR; TCRdb stores in-frame clones only, minus some. The sample carries roughly 140,000 clones, around 91% recorded once. The material was peripheral blood, obtained on day 0 of AZD1222 vaccination. Source of these receptors: an adult in good health. The conserved cysteine and the conserved F or W are not part of the CDR3 here. Fields, in order: CDR3 protein, V gene, CDR3 length.

CDR3: ASSLAGPVQETQY
V: TRBV7-9
length: 13

CDR3: ASSPPQGGIGELF
V: TRBV18
length: 13

CDR3: ASSLGQGASKPYTEAF
V: TRBV19
length: 16

CDR3: AWMDSIYEQY
V: TRBV30
length: 10

CDR3: ASSSGTLSSGNTIY
V: TRBV6-2/TRBV6-3
length: 14

CDR3: ASRRTGANEQF
V: TRBV27
length: 11

CDR3: ASSRIRDRAHEQY
V: TRBV18
length: 13

CDR3: ASSLTNLFGNTIY
V: TRBV6-5
length: 13

CDR3: ASRPNTGLSNQPQH
V: TRBV19
length: 14

CDR3: ASSFPRTGLYEQF
V: TRBV11-2
length: 13